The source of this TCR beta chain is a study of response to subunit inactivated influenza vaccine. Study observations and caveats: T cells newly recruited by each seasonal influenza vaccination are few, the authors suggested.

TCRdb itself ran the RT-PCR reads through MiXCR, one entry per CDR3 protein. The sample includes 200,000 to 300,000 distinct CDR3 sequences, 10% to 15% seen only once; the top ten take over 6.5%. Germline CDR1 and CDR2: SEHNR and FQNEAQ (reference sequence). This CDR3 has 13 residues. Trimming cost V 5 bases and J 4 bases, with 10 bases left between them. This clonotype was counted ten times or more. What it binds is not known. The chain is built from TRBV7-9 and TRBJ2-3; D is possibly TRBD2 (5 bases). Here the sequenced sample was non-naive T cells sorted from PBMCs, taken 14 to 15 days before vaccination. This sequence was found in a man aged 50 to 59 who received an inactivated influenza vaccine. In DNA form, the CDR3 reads TGTGCCAGCAGCCCCAAACTAGCAGATACGCAGTATTTT. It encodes CASSPKLADTQYF. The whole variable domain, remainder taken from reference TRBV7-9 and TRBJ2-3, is DTGVSQNPRHKITKRGQNVTFRCDPISEHNRLYWYRQTLGQGPEFLTYFQNEAQLEKSRLLSDRFSAERPKGSFSTLEIQRTEQGDSAMYLCASSPKLADTQYFGPGTRLTVL.